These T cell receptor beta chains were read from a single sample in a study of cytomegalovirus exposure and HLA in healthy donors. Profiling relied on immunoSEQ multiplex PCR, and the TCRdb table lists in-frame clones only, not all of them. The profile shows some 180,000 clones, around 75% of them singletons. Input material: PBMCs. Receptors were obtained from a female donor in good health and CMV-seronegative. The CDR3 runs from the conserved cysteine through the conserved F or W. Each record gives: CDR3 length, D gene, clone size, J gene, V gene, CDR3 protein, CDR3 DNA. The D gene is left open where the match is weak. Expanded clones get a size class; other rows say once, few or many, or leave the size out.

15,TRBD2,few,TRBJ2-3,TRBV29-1,CSVLGLAGITDTQYF,TGCAGCGTCCTGGGACTAGCGGGGATCACAGATACGCAGTATTTT
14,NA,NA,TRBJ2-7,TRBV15,CATSSRIDLLEQYF,TGTGCCACCAGCAGCAGGATAGATCTGCTCGAGCAGTACTTC
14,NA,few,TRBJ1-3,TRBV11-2,CASSLQDSGNTIYF,TGTGCCAGCAGTCTCCAGGACTCTGGAAACACCATATATTTT
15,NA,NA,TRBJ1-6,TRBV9,CASSITGTYNSPLHF,TGTGCCAGCAGCATTACAGGGACCTATAATTCACCCCTCCACTTT
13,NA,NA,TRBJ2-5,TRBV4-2,CASSQDGGETQYF,TGTGCCAGCAGCCAGGACGGGGGAGAGACCCAGTACTTC
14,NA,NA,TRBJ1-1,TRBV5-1,CASSLTGGGTEAFF,TGCGCCAGCAGCTTGACCGGGGGGGGTACTGAAGCTTTCTTT
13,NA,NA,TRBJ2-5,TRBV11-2,CASSPTGFETQYF,TGTGCCAGCAGCCCCACAGGGTTTGAGACCCAGTACTTC
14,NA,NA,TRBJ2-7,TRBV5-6,CASSLPGQKLEQYF,TGTGCCAGCAGCTTACCGGGACAAAAGTTGGAGCAGTACTTC
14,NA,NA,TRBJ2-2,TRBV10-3,CAIGETANTGELFF,TGTGCCATCGGTGAGACGGCGAACACCGGGGAGCTGTTTTTT
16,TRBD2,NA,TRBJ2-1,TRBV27,CASTKWGGIQNNEQFF,TGTGCCAGTACTAAGTGGGGGGGTATACAAAACAATGAGCAGTTCTTC
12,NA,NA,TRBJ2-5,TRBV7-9,CSSSQIQETQYF,TGTTCCAGCAGCCAGATCCAAGAGACCCAGTACTTC
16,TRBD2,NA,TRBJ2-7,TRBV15,CATSSLAGGPSYEQYF,TGTGCCACCAGCTCACTAGCGGGAGGACCCTCCTACGAGCAGTACTTC
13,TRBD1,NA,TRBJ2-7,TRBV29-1,CSVDLQGAYEQYF,TGCAGCGTTGACCTCCAGGGGGCCTACGAGCAGTACTTC
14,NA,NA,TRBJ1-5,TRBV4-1,CASSQERGNQPQHF,TGCGCCAGCAGCCAAGAAAGAGGCAATCAGCCCCAGCATTTT